Shown below are 26 T cell receptor beta chains from a single sample sequenced in a study of human T cells and chemical hapten exposure. TCRdb recomputed calls from the RACE reads with MiXCR, one row per CDR3 protein. The repertoire holds approximately 41,000 distinct CDR3 sequences, with just under 4% as singletons. Noted time point: patch test 1, 2 weeks after DPC sensitization. Stated treatment: therapeutic diphenylcyclopropenone sensitization with weekly scalp DPC. Researchers extracted total RNA from unfractionated whole blood. The material sequenced was whole blood, taken in connection with sensitization to the hapten diphenylcyclopropenone (DPC). The receptors stem from a man aged 50-60 years with alopecia areata. Some clones in this sample may be carry-over from other donors' samples.

This clonotype was seen many times. The CDR3 DNA reads as TGTGCCATCAGACCCGGGACTAGTGACAATGAGCAGTTCTTC. This gives the protein CAIRPGTSDNEQFF. This chain links TRBV10-3 with TRBJ2-1; 8 bases map to TRBD2. Per germline, CDR1 ENHRY and CDR2 SYGVKD. The CDR3 is made up of 14 amino acids. The V gene end was trimmed by 6 bases and the J gene end by 5 bases; junction bases not matched to a gene: 6.

This clonotype was seen many times. The chain couples TRBV7-9 to TRBJ2-1, with TRBD2 matching 13 bases. This CDR3 has 18 amino acids. V was pared by 1 base and J by 2 bases, with 5 bases of the junction left unmatched. Germline V CDR1 and CDR2: SEHNR, FQNEAQ (reference sequence). This CDR3 reads CASSLDLTSGRTYNEQFF. The CDR3 nucleotides are TGTGCCAGCAGCTTAGATTTGACTAGCGGGAGGACCTACAATGAGCAGTTCTTC.

This clonotype was seen repeatedly, ten times or more. The rearrangement uses TRBV5-1 and TRBJ1-1; no definite D call. Trimming removed 5 bases from V and 5 bases from J, with 7 bases in between. The length of the CDR3 is 11 residues. The germline gives CDR1 SGHRS, CDR2 YFSETQ. CDR3 residues: CASRGETEAFF. The CDR3 bases are TGCGCCAGCAGGGGAGAAACTGAAGCTTTCTTT.

In this sample, this clonotype turned up a few times. The chain is built from TRBV20-1 and TRBJ2-5; tentative D call: TRBD2 (7 bases). CDR1 is DFQATT, CDR2 SNEGSKA, per germline (reference sequence). The CDR3 has 19 residues. V gave up 1 base and J gave up 0 bases, with 24 bases separating them. CDR3 nucleotides: TGCAGTGCTAGAGGCCTGTTCGACAGGCTAGCGGTGTACCAAGAGACCCAGTACTTC. This codes for CSARGLFDRLAVYQETQYF.

Of note for this clonotype: A much larger clone differs from this one at a single base, so this may be a read error. V and J are TRBV6-2 or TRBV6-3 and TRBJ2-7; no firm D call. CDR1 and CDR2 (germline): MNHEY, SVGEGT. This CDR3 is 14 amino acids long. CDR3 in amino acids: CSSSEMMTMYEQYF. Written as DNA, the CDR3 is TGTTCCAGCAGTGAGATGATGACCATGTACGAGCAGTACTTC.

The CDR3 loop reads CASSLAHGYEQYF. The CDR3 coding sequence is TGTGCCAGCAGCTTAGCGCACGGCTACGAGCAGTACTTC. The genes are TRBV7-2 and TRBJ2-7; D is uncertain. The germline CDR1 and CDR2 sequences are SGHTA and FQGNSA. The V end lost 0 bases, the J end lost 3 bases, and 6 bases lay between the germline ends. The length of the CDR3 is 13 residues.

This clonotype was counted many times. The chain is built from TRBV12-5 and TRBJ1-5, with D unresolved. The CDR3 covers 15 residues. Per germline, CDR1 LGHNT and CDR2 FRNRAP. The V gene lost 4 bases and the J gene lost 0 bases, with 10 bases spanning the gap. The CDR3 region has the DNA TGTGCTAGTGGTTCCTCAGGTTATAGCAATCAGCCCCAGCATTTT. It translates to CASGSSGYSNQPQHF.

The rearrangement links TRBV12-3 or TRBV12-4 to TRBJ2-7, with TRBD1 identical over 8 bases. The CDR3 has 15 residues. Trimming cost V 4 bases and J 2 bases; bases outside gene matches: 7. The CDR3, as DNA: TGTGCCAGCAGTTCGGGACAGGTGGGTCCCTACGAGCAGTACTTC. Residues: CASSSGQVGPYEQYF.

Concerning this clonotype: A read error may account for a junction end that differs from germline. V is TRBV4-1 and J is TRBJ1-1, with D maybe TRBD1 (6 bases). The CDR3 is 14 residues long. Germline-derived CDR1 and CDR2 are MGHRA and YSYEKL. CDR3 sequence reads: CASSQIRDVGRGVF. CDR3 DNA sequence: TGCGCCAGCAGCCAGATCCGGGACGTGGGCAGGGGAGTCTTT.

Ten or more counts support this clonotype. The V and J genes are TRBV19 and TRBJ2-1; D unresolved. This CDR3 comprises 14 residues. V was pared by 6 bases and J by 4 bases, with 13 bases between. Germline values: CDR1 LNHDA, CDR2 SQIVND (reference sequence). CDR3 DNA: TGTGCCAGTAGCTTGGAGTCCGTATACAATGAGCAGTTCTTC. It translates to CASSLESVYNEQFF. Looking up the rest from reference TRBV19 and TRBJ2-1 gives the full variable domain: DGGITQSPKYLFRKEGQNVTLSCEQNLNHDAMYWYRQDPGQGLRLIYYSQIVNDFQKGDIAEGYSVSREKKESFPLTVTSAQKNPTAFYLCASSLESVYNEQFFGPGTRLTVL.

This clonotype appeared a few times. The rearrangement uses TRBV7-9 and TRBJ1-4; D remains ambiguous. The germline CDR1 and CDR2 sequences are SEHNR and FQNEAQ (reference sequence). CDR3 length: 14 amino acids. V shed 4 bases and J shed 4 bases, with 10 bases lying between them. CDR3 sequence: CASSSIGRNEKLFF. The CDR3 region has the DNA TGTGCCAGCAGCTCCATCGGGCGTAATGAAAAACTGTTTTTT.

With respect to this clonotype: A much bigger clone sits one base away, suggesting this may be a read error. No conserved phenylalanine or tryptophan ends this CDR3, so it is likely a read error. This chain joins TRBV5-1 and TRBJ1-2; a possible D gene is TRBD1 (6 bases). Germline-derived CDR1 and CDR2 are SGHRS and YFSETQ. There are 14 residues in the CDR3. Trimming removed 4 bases at V and 3 bases at J, with 13 bases between. The CDR3 DNA reads TGCGCCAGCAGCCTGGACGGGGGCCACTATGGCTACACCCTC. Translated: CASSLDGGHYGYTL.

This clonotype appeared many times. This chain joins TRBV20-1 and TRBJ2-2; the D gene is possibly TRBD1 (6 bases). The CDR3 covers 13 residues. Germline V CDR1 and CDR2: DFQATT, SNEGSKA (reference sequence). Trimming took 6 bases from V and 5 from J, leaving 13 bases between them. The CDR3 sequence: CSAPTTGTGELFF. The CDR3 DNA is TGCAGTGCCCCTACCACAGGGACCGGGGAGCTGTTTTTT.

This clonotype occurred many times. The gene calls are TRBV20-1 and TRBJ2-7, with a weak D call TRBD2 (5 bases). Trimming left V 2 bases short and J 4 bases short, with 18 bases between. The CDR3 runs to 15 residues. Looked up from germline, CDR1 is DFQATT and CDR2 is SNEGSKA (reference sequence). Written as DNA, the CDR3 is TGCAGTGCTAGACGAGTAACTAGAGATTATTACGAGCAGTACTTC. Translation gives CSARRVTRDYYEQYF.

This clonotype appeared many times. The rearrangement uses TRBV10-2 and TRBJ1-1; no clear D. Between the trimmed V and J ends, which lost 6 bases and 3 bases, there was a span of 11 bases. CDR3 length: 13 amino acids. From germline, CDR1 is WSHSY and CDR2 SAAADI. The CDR3 protein is CASSLWEDTEAFF. The CDR3 nucleotides read TGCGCCAGCAGCCTATGGGAAGACACTGAAGCTTTCTTT.

About this clonotype itself: Since a much larger clone is just one base distant, this may be a read error. J is TRBJ2-2 and V is TRBV7-8; D is ambiguous. V lost 4 bases and J lost 8, with 11 bases in between. The germline CDR1 and CDR2 sequences are SGHVS and FQNEAQ. CDR3 length equals 13 residues. The CDR3 nucleotides are TGTGCCAGCAGCTCCTACGGGTGGGGGGAGCTGTTTTTT. It yields the protein CASSSYGWGELFF. The full variable domain, with the rest looked up from reference TRBV7-8 and TRBJ2-2, is GAGVSQSPRYKVAKRGQDVALRCDPISGHVSLFWYQQALGQGPEFLTYFQNEAQLDKSGLPSDRFFAERPEGSVSTLKIQRTQQEDSAVYLCASSSYGWGELFFGEGSRLTVL.

This clonotype was recorded many times. V and J are TRBV18 and TRBJ2-1, with TRBD2 as a possible D gene (6 bases). V was shortened by 4 bases and J by 8 bases, with 9 bases between the two germline ends. The CDR3 is 12 residues long. Germline CDR1 is KGHSH and CDR2 is LQKENI. The CDR3 spells CASSRDSYEQFF. The CDR3 DNA reads as TGTGCCAGCTCACGGGACTCCTATGAGCAGTTCTTC.

This clonotype was recorded at least ten times. The chain employs TRBV19 and TRBJ1-1; D is unresolved. Germline-derived CDR1 and CDR2 are LNHDA and SQIVND (reference sequence). CDR3 length equals 13 residues. V was shortened by 6 bases and J by 3 bases, with 11 bases between the two germline ends. The CDR3 nucleotides read TGTGCCAGTAGCCGTGGCGGGGACACTGAAGCTTTCTTT. Residues: CASSRGGDTEAFF.

This clonotype came up many times. The DNA for the CDR3 is TGTGCCAGCAGCCGAACCCGATTGTGGGGCCAGGGGAGCACAGATACGCAGTATTTT. As protein: CASSRTRLWGQGSTDTQYF. The chain joins TRBV7-8 to TRBJ2-3; D is perhaps TRBD1 (6 bases). In germline, CDR1 is SGHVS, CDR2 FQNEAQ. The CDR3 contains 19 residues. V dropped 5 bases and J dropped 0 bases, with 24 bases sitting between them.

This clonotype showed up many times. The chain couples TRBV7-9 to TRBJ2-4; a weak D match, TRBD2 (6 bases). V was clipped by 6 bases and J by 8 bases, with 17 bases between them. Germline assignment: CDR1 SEHNR and CDR2 FQNEAQ (reference sequence). The CDR3 consists of 14 residues. The CDR3 loop is CASSGGTAQYIQYF. The CDR3 DNA sequence: TGTGCCAGCAGTGGCGGGACCGCTCAGTACATTCAGTACTTC.

This clonotype was observed many times. V and J are TRBV6-6 and TRBJ2-4; 8 positions match TRBD1. Germline V gives CDR1 MNHNY, CDR2 SVGAGI (reference sequence). The CDR3 runs to 17 residues. J lost 6 bases, V lost 5 bases, and 15 bases had no gene match. Here the CDR3 reads CASSLVAETGVGNIQYF. CDR3 DNA sequence: TGTGCCAGCAGTCTAGTGGCAGAGACAGGGGTGGGAAACATTCAGTACTTC.

This clonotype was seen repeatedly, ten times or more. V is TRBV7-6 and J is TRBJ2-1; D is perhaps TRBD2 (6 bases). CDR1 SGHVS and CDR2 FNYEAQ come from the germline V gene. This CDR3 contains 13 residues. Deletions cut 5 bases from V and 16 bases from J, with 21 bases between. The CDR3 nucleotides read TGTGCCAGCAGCCCGCCGGACGGAGGGAGACCCTTCTTC. This gives the protein CASSPPDGGRPFF.

This clonotype appeared many times. The chain employs TRBV20-1 and TRBJ2-1; a weak D match, TRBD1 (6 bases). The CDR3 has 13 amino acids. CDR1 is DFQATT and CDR2 is SNEGSKA in the germline V gene (reference sequence). V gave up 5 bases and J gave up 7 bases, with 15 bases separating them. CDR3 residues: CSAGGPAGNEQFF. CDR3 coding DNA: TGCAGTGCTGGGGGCCCCGCTGGGAATGAGCAGTTCTTC.

This clonotype has a count of ten or more. The V call is TRBV7-2, the J call TRBJ2-1; TRBD1 matches at 8 bases. J gave up 1 base and V 3 bases, and 2 bases lay outside the gene matches. There are 15 residues in the CDR3. Germline V gene sequence: CDR1 SGHTA, CDR2 FQGNSA. The CDR3 protein is CASSFDRGSYNEQFF. As DNA, the CDR3 is TGTGCCAGCAGCTTCGACAGGGGTTCCTACAATGAGCAGTTCTTC.

This clonotype was counted at least ten times. The chain combines TRBV21-1 with TRBJ2-1; no check of the table's D call, TRBD1, against the DNA was made. TRBV21-1 is flagged as a pseudogene. This CDR3 region has 15 residues. The CDR3: CASSKADRVGNEQFF. In DNA form, the CDR3 reads TGTGCCAGCAGCAAAGCTGACAGGGTTGGCAATGAGCAGTTCTTC.

A word on this clonotype: A read error is possible here, since a much larger clone lies one base away. This chain uses TRBV7-8 with TRBJ1-1; D gene ambiguous. This CDR3 is built from 12 residues. Germline V gene sequence: CDR1 SGHVS, CDR2 FQNEAQ. CDR3: CASSPSATKAFF. The CDR3 nucleotides read TGTGCCAGCAGCCCGAGTGCCACTAAAGCTTTCTTT.